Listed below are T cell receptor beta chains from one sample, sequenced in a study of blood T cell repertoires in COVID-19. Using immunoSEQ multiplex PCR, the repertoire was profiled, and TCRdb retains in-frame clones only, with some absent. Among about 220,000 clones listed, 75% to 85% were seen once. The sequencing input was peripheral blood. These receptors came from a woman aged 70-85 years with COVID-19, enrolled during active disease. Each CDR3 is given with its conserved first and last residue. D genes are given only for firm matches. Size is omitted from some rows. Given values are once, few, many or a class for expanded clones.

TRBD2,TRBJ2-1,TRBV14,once,CASTPGLAGGRARNEQFF,TGTGCCAGCACCCCGGGACTAGCGGGGGGGCGGGCACGCAATGAGCAGTTCTTC
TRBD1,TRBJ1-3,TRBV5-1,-,CASSNGQGISGNTIYF,TGCGCCAGCAGCAATGGACAGGGGATTTCTGGAAACACCATATATTTT
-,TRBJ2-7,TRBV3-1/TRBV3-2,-,CASSQWEEQYF,TGTGCCAGCAGCCAATGGGAGGAGCAGTACTTC
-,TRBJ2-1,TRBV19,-,CASSITSASIDEQFF,TGTGCCAGTAGTATAACGAGCGCTAGTATAGATGAGCAGTTCTTC
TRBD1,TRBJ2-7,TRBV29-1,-,CSVTGAYEQYF,TGCAGCGTTACAGGGGCCTACGAGCAGTACTTC
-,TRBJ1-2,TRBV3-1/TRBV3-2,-,CASSQDRYGYTF,TGTGCCAGCAGCCAAGACAGGTATGGCTACACCTTC
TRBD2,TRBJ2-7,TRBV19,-,CASSIERGRYEQYF,TGTGCCAGTAGTATAGAGCGGGGGAGGTACGAGCAGTACTTC
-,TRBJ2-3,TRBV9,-,CASSGAGAGYLADTQYF,TGTGCCAGCAGCGGGGCGGGGGCAGGGTACCTGGCAGATACGCAGTATTTT
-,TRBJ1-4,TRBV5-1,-,CASSLGPGLEEKLFF,TGCGCCAGCAGCTTGGGGCCAGGTCTCGAAGAAAAACTGTTTTTT
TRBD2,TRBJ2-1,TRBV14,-,CASSQFLEGLAGGHYNEQFF,TGTGCCAGCAGCCAGTTCCTTGAGGGACTAGCGGGAGGCCACTACAATGAGCAGTTCTTC
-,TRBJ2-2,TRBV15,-,CATGTQNTGELFF,TGTGCCACTGGGACTCAGAACACCGGGGAGCTGTTTTTT
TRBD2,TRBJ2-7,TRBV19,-,CASSIRASGSVMSDEQYF,TGTGCCAGTAGTATAAGGGCTAGCGGGAGCGTAATGTCCGACGAGCAGTACTTC
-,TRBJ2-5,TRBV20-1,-,CSARKETQYF,TGCAGTGCCAGGAAAGAGACCCAGTACTTC
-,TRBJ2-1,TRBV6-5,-,CASSYRGSSYNEQFF,TGTGCCAGCAGTTACCGGGGGAGCTCCTACAATGAGCAGTTCTTC
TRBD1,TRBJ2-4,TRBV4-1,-,CASSQGVGGPNIQYF,TGCGCCAGCAGCCAAGGTGTAGGGGGCCCAAACATTCAGTACTTC
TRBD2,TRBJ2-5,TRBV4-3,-,CASSQESANAGGETQYF,TGCGCCAGCAGCCAAGAGTCAGCGAACGCGGGAGGGGAGACCCAGTACTTC
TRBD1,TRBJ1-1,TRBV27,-,CASRWTGKNTEAFF,TGTGCCAGCAGATGGACAGGGAAGAACACTGAAGCTTTCTTT
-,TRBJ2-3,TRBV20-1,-,CSASGVGHTDTQYF,TGCAGTGCTAGTGGGGTGGGACACACAGATACGCAGTATTTT
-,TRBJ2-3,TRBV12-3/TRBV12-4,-,CASTPSPSNTQYF,TGTGCCAGCACACCGAGCCCATCGAATACGCAGTATTTT